The 30 T cell receptor beta chains given below trace back to one sample, sequenced in a study of T cell responses to AZD1222 COVID-19 vaccine. TCRdb's copy holds only in-frame clones and misses some; the assay was immunoSEQ multiplex PCR. Of some 120,000 clones in the sample, approximately 92% were seen once. The starting material was peripheral blood, obtained 28 days after the second dose of the MenACWY control vaccine. The receptors come from an adult who received the MenACWY meningococcal vaccine as a control.

The chain employs TRBV6-2 or TRBV6-3 and TRBJ2-2; TRBD1 is a possible D gene (5 bases). The CDR3 has 15 amino acids. CDR1 and CDR2 from the germline V gene are MNHEY and SVGEGT. The germline V and J ends were trimmed by 4 bases and 0 bases, with 9 bases remaining between them. DNA for the CDR3: TGTGCCAGCAGTTCAGGGTACGCGAACACCGGGGAGCTGTTTTTT. This sequence encodes CASSSGYANTGELFF.

The chain joins TRBV3-1 (or the pseudogene TRBV3-2) to TRBJ1-3; 8 bases match TRBD1. The trim removed 5 bases at V and 0 bases at J, leaving 15 bases unmatched. From germline, CDR1 is LGHDT and CDR2 YNNKEL (reference sequence). The CDR3 extends over 19 amino acids. The CDR3 is CASSSKKRDRRPSGNTIYF. In nucleotides, the CDR3 is TGTGCCAGCAGCTCAAAAAAGAGGGACAGGCGACCCTCTGGAAACACCATATATTTT.

The chain uses TRBV5-5 and TRBJ1-4; weak D call: TRBD1 (6 bases). The CDR3 runs 15 residues. CDR1 and CDR2 (germline): SGHKS, YYEKEE (reference sequence). The ends were cut back, 3 bases at V and 8 bases at J, with 17 bases in the middle. This CDR3 reads CASSSLTTGNEKLFF. DNA for the CDR3: TGTGCCAGCAGCTCCTTAACAACAGGGAACGAAAAACTGTTTTTT.

Here the CDR3 DNA reads TGTGCCAGCAGCCGGACTAGCGGGGGGGGCCTCTACAATGAGCAGTTCTTC. Protein sequence: CASSRTSGGGLYNEQFF. This chain joins TRBV7-8 and TRBJ2-1; 15 positions match TRBD2. CDR3 length: 17 amino acids. The V and J ends lost 5 bases and 3 bases, in that order; junction bases with no gene match: 5. Per germline, CDR1 SGHVS and CDR2 FQNEAQ. The entire variable domain, with the rest obtained from reference TRBV7-8 and TRBJ2-1, is as follows: GAGVSQSPRYKVAKRGQDVALRCDPISGHVSLFWYQQALGQGPEFLTYFQNEAQLDKSGLPSDRFFAERPEGSVSTLKIQRTQQEDSAVYLCASSRTSGGGLYNEQFFGPGTRLTVL.

The chain links TRBV6-5 to TRBJ2-3; maybe TRBD1 (6 bases). Germline CDR1 and CDR2: MNHEY and SVGAGI. The CDR3 contains 15 residues. Trimming pared 4 bases from V and 0 bases from J, leaving 11 bases between. This chain's CDR3 is CASSSRQDSTDTQYF. The DNA of the CDR3 is TGTGCCAGCAGTTCGAGACAGGACAGCACAGATACGCAGTATTTT.

Worth noting for this clone: In the same sample, other DNA sequences code for this CDR3. The rearrangement uses TRBV9 and TRBJ1-2; no firm D call. This CDR3 region has 11 residues. Germline CDR1 and CDR2: SGDLS and YYNGEE. The ends were cut back, 0 bases at V and 14 bases at J, with 11 bases in the middle. The CDR3: CASSVGTDFTF. CDR3 coding DNA: TGTGCCAGCAGCGTAGGGACGGACTTTACCTTC.

V usage is TRBV7-6 and J usage is TRBJ2-7; TRBD2 matches 14 bases. Germline loops: CDR1 SGHVS, CDR2 FNYEAQ. The CDR3 is made up of 17 amino acids. With 0 bases clipped from V and 3 bases from J, the junction kept 4 bases outside the gene matches. The CDR3 DNA sequence: TGTGCCAGCAGCTTAGCAGGGACTAGCGGGAGTGTCTACGAGCAGTACTTC. This sequence encodes CASSLAGTSGSVYEQYF.

The chain combines TRBV7-8 with TRBJ1-5; a possible D gene is TRBD1 (5 bases). The CDR3 runs to 15 residues. Germline CDR1 is SGHVS and CDR2 is FQNEAQ. V lost 3 bases and J lost 3, with 12 bases in between. CDR3: CASSFTGANNQPQHF. In DNA, the CDR3 is TGTGCCAGCAGCTTCACAGGAGCCAACAATCAGCCCCAGCATTTT.

The chain employs TRBV19 and TRBJ2-4; TRBD1 matches at 9 bases. Germline CDR1 and CDR2: LNHDA and SQIVND (reference sequence). This CDR3 spans 16 amino acids. The ends lost 0 bases at V and 6 bases at J; junction bases unmatched: 6. CDR3 sequence: CASSIEGTGRGNIQYF. Written as DNA, the CDR3 is TGTGCCAGTAGTATAGAAGGGACAGGGCGGGGAAACATTCAGTACTTC.

J is TRBJ2-2 and V is TRBV7-9; D may correspond to TRBD1 or TRBD2 (6 bases each). The CDR3 consists of 15 residues. The ends were cut back, 1 base at V and 5 bases at J, with 11 bases in the middle. Germline values: CDR1 SEHNR, CDR2 FQNEAQ (reference sequence). The CDR3 DNA follows: TGTGCCAGCAGCTTAGTTGGGGGGCTGACCGGGGAGCTGTTTTTT. This codes for CASSLVGGLTGELFF.

This clone was recorded once. The chain carries TRBV15 and TRBJ2-7; D call uncertain. The ends were cut back, 1 base at V and 1 base at J, with 8 bases in the middle. This CDR3 contains 14 residues. Germline V gene data show CDR1 as LNHNV and CDR2 as YYDKDF (reference sequence). CDR3 DNA: TGTGCCACCAGCAGAGGGGTCGGGTCCTACGAGCAGTACTTC. Its protein is CATSRGVGSYEQYF.

Worth noting for this clone: Other DNA variants within this sample encode the same CDR3. The chain is built from TRBV4-2 and TRBJ2-3; no clear D. Germline V lookup: CDR1 LGHNA, CDR2 YNFKEQ. CDR3 length equals 16 residues. Trimming removed 0 bases at V and 6 bases at J, with 16 bases between. In DNA form, the CDR3 reads TGTGCCAGCAGCCAAGATATGCGGAGAGTCACGGATACGCAGTATTTT. Its translation is CASSQDMRRVTDTQYF.

The genes are TRBV6-4 and TRBJ1-2; D not certain. Germline-derived CDR1 and CDR2 are MRHNA and SNTAGT. This CDR3 comprises 14 residues. V dropped 7 bases and J dropped 6 bases, with 18 bases sitting between them. CDR3 nucleotides: TGTGCCAGCAACCAATATTGTCTTCGAGATGGCTACACCTTC. It translates to CASNQYCLRDGYTF.

This chain uses TRBV2 with TRBJ1-3, with D perhaps TRBD1 (6 bases). V lost 6 bases, J lost 4 bases, and 10 bases lay in between. Germline V gene lookup returns CDR1 SNHLY and CDR2 FYNNEI. The CDR3 spans 13 residues. CDR3 DNA sequence: TGTGCCAGCAGACCCGGGACAGGAAACACCATATATTTT. Residues: CASRPGTGNTIYF.

This clone came up a few times. The J gene is TRBJ2-1, the V gene TRBV20-1; TRBD2 aligns across 10 bases. V gave up 3 bases and J gave up 5 bases; unmatched junction bases: 7. Germline V gives CDR1 DFQATT, CDR2 SNEGSKA (reference sequence). The CDR3 length is 15 residues. The CDR3 here is CSASLAGVRNNEQFF. The CDR3 bases are TGCAGTGCTAGTCTAGCGGGAGTTCGGAACAATGAGCAGTTCTTC.

This clone was seen only a few times. The CDR3 DNA follows: TGTGCCAGCAGTCCGTCGGACACCGGGGAGCTGTTTTTT. This codes for CASSPSDTGELFF. This chain connects TRBV6-2 or TRBV6-3 to TRBJ2-2; D not resolved. CDR1 MNHEY and CDR2 SVGEGT come from the germline V gene. The V gene lost 5 bases and the J gene lost 3 bases, with 7 bases spanning the gap. This CDR3 has 13 amino acids.

The chain has TRBV18 and TRBJ1-2; D not certain. Germline CDR1 and CDR2: KGHSH and LQKENI. The ends were cut back, 3 bases at V and 5 bases at J, with 16 bases in the middle. The CDR3 sequence is 15 residues long. CDR3 coding DNA: TGTGCCAGCTCACCCGACCCTGGGGTCCTATATGGCTACACCTTC. Translated: CASSPDPGVLYGYTF.

This clone was picked up one time. This chain joins TRBV28 and TRBJ2-7; 7 nucleotides match TRBD2. The J segment lost 2 bases and the V segment lost 4 bases, leaving 8 bases of the junction unmatched. Per germline, CDR1 MDHEN and CDR2 SYDVKM. The CDR3 has 15 residues. The CDR3 sequence is CASSSTSFRAYEQYF. The CDR3 DNA reads as TGTGCCAGCAGTTCGACTAGCTTCAGGGCCTACGAGCAGTACTTC.

V usage is TRBV10-1 and J usage is TRBJ1-2; 8 bases map to TRBD1. CDR1 is WNHNN and CDR2 is SYGVQD in the germline V gene (reference sequence). This CDR3 region has 13 residues. V shed 6 bases, J shed 6 bases, and the junction held 6 bases outside the gene matches. The CDR3 region is CASSGQGFDGYTF. DNA of the CDR3: TGCGCCAGCAGCGGACAGGGATTCGATGGCTACACCTTC.

The chain is built from TRBV27 and TRBJ2-1, with D perhaps being TRBD1 or TRBD2 (5 bases each). CDR1 is MNHEY and CDR2 is SMNVEV in the germline V gene (reference sequence). The CDR3 sequence is 15 residues long. V shed 3 bases and J shed 0 bases, with 9 bases lying between them. The CDR3 DNA is TGTGCCAGCAGTTTCTGGGGGAGCTCCTACAATGAGCAGTTCTTC. Its translation: CASSFWGSSYNEQFF.

V usage is TRBV5-5 and J usage is TRBJ1-1; a weak D match, TRBD1 (5 bases). Germline V gene lookup returns CDR1 SGHKS and CDR2 YYEKEE (reference sequence). The CDR3 totals 14 residues. Trimming removed 0 bases at V and 5 bases at J, with 11 bases between. The CDR3 loop reads CASSLGTSRTEAFF. The DNA of the CDR3 is TGTGCCAGCAGCTTGGGGACATCCCGAACTGAAGCTTTCTTT.

The chain employs TRBV28 and TRBJ2-3; TRBD1 matches 8 bases. Germline CDR1 reads MDHEN; CDR2 reads SYDVKM. The CDR3 sequence is 13 residues long. V was pared by 6 bases and J by 1 base, with 0 bases of the junction left unmatched. CDR3 region: CASRTGGTDTQYF. The CDR3 DNA follows: TGTGCCAGCAGGACAGGGGGCACAGATACGCAGTATTTT.

This chain links TRBV28 with TRBJ1-2; tentatively, D is TRBD1 (5 bases). CDR3 length equals 14 residues. Germline CDR1 MDHEN, CDR2 SYDVKM. The ends were cut back, 7 bases at V and 5 bases at J, with 17 bases in the middle. The CDR3, as DNA: TGTGCCAGCATCACCCAGGGTACCCAATATGGCTACACCTTC. Amino acids: CASITQGTQYGYTF.

V is TRBV6-1 and J is TRBJ1-2; D is unresolved. The CDR3 is 17 residues long. Germline CDR1 MNHNS, CDR2 SASEGT. Trimming took 2 bases from V and 1 from J, leaving 17 bases between them. CDR3 in DNA: TGTGCCAGCAGTGAATCAGAAGGAGGTCTGGGTAACTATGGCTACACCTTC. It encodes CASSESEGGLGNYGYTF.

The chain links TRBV7-2 to TRBJ2-1, with 13 bases aligning to TRBD2. Germline loops: CDR1 SGHTA, CDR2 FQGNSA. V lost 5 bases and J lost 3; bases outside the gene matches: 7. CDR3 length: 17 amino acids. The CDR3 is CASSPRTSGGGYNEQFF. DNA for the CDR3: TGTGCCAGCAGCCCCCGGACTAGCGGGGGAGGCTACAATGAGCAGTTCTTC.

The chain joins TRBV7-8 to TRBJ2-1; 8 bases align to TRBD1. CDR3 length equals 13 residues. CDR1 is SGHVS, CDR2 FQNEAQ, per germline. J gave up 5 bases and V 5 bases, and 2 bases lay outside the gene matches. CDR3 sequence: CASSRDRNNEQFF. DNA of the CDR3: TGTGCCAGCAGCCGGGACAGGAACAATGAGCAGTTCTTC.

The chain is built from TRBV5-8 and TRBJ2-4; 8 bases align to TRBD1. Looked up from germline, CDR1 is SGHTS and CDR2 is YDEGEE. The CDR3 spans 13 residues. After removal of 5 bases from V and 8 bases from J, the junction contained 6 bases not matched to a gene. DNA of the CDR3: TGTGCCAGCAGTCTGACAGGGGAGGACATTCAGTACTTC. It encodes CASSLTGEDIQYF.

This chain links TRBV24-1 with TRBJ1-5; D not resolved. V was pared by 4 bases and J by 7 bases, with 10 bases between. The CDR3 runs to 13 residues. CDR1 KGHDR and CDR2 SFDVKD come from the germline V gene. The CDR3 nucleotides read TGTGCCACCAGTGACTTCCGGGGACAGCCCCAGCATTTT. Amino acid sequence: CATSDFRGQPQHF.

This clone was observed a few times. V gene TRBV11-2 combines with J gene TRBJ1-2; D possibly corresponds to TRBD1 (6 bases). CDR1 is SGHAT, CDR2 FQNNGV, per germline. Trimming left V 1 base short and J 8 bases short, with 11 bases between. The CDR3 is 13 residues long. CDR3: CASSLGPGEGYTF. The CDR3 coding sequence is TGTGCCAGCAGCTTAGGGCCAGGGGAAGGCTACACCTTC.

This clone showed up just a few times. V gene TRBV4-1 combines with J gene TRBJ2-7; a possible D gene is TRBD1 (5 bases). Per the germline V gene, CDR1 is MGHRA and CDR2 is YSYEKL. V was pared by 1 base and J by 2 bases, with 12 bases between. The CDR3 length is 15 residues. The CDR3 protein is CASSQGTGYPYEQYF. Here the CDR3 DNA reads TGCGCCAGCAGCCAAGGTACAGGTTACCCCTACGAGCAGTACTTC.